These 5 T cell receptor beta chains share one sample of origin, sequenced in a study of multiple sclerosis patients with progressive multifocal leukoencephalopathy. TCRdb keeps only in-frame clones here, not all; method: immunoSEQ multiplex PCR. The table records roughly 30,000 clones, about nine tenths of them present only once. Time point reported: time of PML onset. Sequenced material: PBMCs, taken from a patient treated with natalizumab. The receptors originated from a woman aged 40 to 50 with progressive multifocal leukoencephalopathy.

This clone is a singleton in its sample. This chain joins TRBV7-2 and TRBJ1-5, with D possibly being TRBD1 (5 bases). CDR3 length equals 16 residues. Germline CDR1 SGHTA, CDR2 FQGNSA. V shed 4 bases and J shed 5 bases, with 18 bases lying between them. CDR3 DNA: TGTGCCAGCAGCTCCGTCTTTGGGGGTAGGGATCAGCCCCAGCATTTT. This gives the protein CASSSVFGGRDQPQHF.

The chain links TRBV5-1 to TRBJ2-2; D is possibly TRBD1 (6 bases). V lost 3 bases and J 5 bases, leaving 14 bases between the germline ends. Germline-derived CDR1 and CDR2 are SGHRS and YFSETQ. There are 15 residues in the CDR3. In DNA form, the CDR3 reads TGCGCCAGCAGCTATTCAGGGGCGCAAACCGGGGAGCTGTTTTTT. Protein: CASSYSGAQTGELFF.

V and J are TRBV28 and TRBJ2-6; D is undetermined. V was trimmed by 2 bases and J by 0 bases, leaving 5 bases between them. CDR3 length equals 15 residues. The germline V gene has CDR1 MDHEN and CDR2 SYDVKM. The CDR3 DNA sequence: TGTGCCAGCAGTTTACGGACCTCTGGGGCCAACGTCCTGACTTTC. Residues: CASSLRTSGANVLTF.

This clone was observed a few times. This could be a read error, since a much larger clone is one nucleotide away. At the DNA level, this CDR3 is encoded by other sequences in the same sample as well. The J gene is TRBJ2-2, the V gene TRBV4-2; 7 bases fit TRBD2. Germline V gene sequence: CDR1 LGHNA, CDR2 YNFKEQ. The CDR3 spans 16 residues. Here the CDR3 reads CASSQEAAGAGGELFF. In nucleotides, the CDR3 is TGTGCCAGCAGCCAAGAGGCGGCGGGAGCGGGCGGGGAACTGTTTTTT.

The chain employs TRBV4-1 and TRBJ1-4; D remains unclear. V lost 1 base to trimming and J lost 8 bases, with 11 bases between them. Germline assignment: CDR1 MGHRA and CDR2 YSYEKL. The CDR3 length is 14 residues. For the CDR3, the DNA is TGCGCCAGCAGCCAAGTTAGAGATTTGGAAAAACTGTTTTTT. Protein sequence: CASSQVRDLEKLFF.